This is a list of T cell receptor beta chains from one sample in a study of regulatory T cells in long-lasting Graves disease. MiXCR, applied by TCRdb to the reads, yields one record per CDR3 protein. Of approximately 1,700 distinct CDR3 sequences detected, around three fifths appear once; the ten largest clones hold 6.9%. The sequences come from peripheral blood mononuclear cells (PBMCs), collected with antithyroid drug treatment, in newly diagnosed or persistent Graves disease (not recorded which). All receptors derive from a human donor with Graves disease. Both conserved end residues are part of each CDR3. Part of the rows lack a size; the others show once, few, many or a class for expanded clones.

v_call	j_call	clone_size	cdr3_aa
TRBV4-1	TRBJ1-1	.	CASSQDSDTWNTEAFF
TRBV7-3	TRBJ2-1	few	CASSFSGGVYNEQFF
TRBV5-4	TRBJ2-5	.	CASTQGLAEETQYF
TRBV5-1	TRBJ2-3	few	CASSGPLAADTQYF
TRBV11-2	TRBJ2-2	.	CASSLVRGTGELFF
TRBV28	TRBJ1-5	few	CASSSDRGRGQPQHF
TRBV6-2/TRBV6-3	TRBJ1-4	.	CASSLNPGQEKLFF
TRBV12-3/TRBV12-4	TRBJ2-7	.	CASSFPGLAGGYEQYF
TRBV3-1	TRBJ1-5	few	CASSLGSNQPQHF
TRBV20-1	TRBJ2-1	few	CSASQGFSYNEQFF
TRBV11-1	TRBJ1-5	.	CASRETTGELRQPQHF
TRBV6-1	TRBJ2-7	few	CASSLGQGTEQYF
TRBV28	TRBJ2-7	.	CASSVRDRGSYEQYF
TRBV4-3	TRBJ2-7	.	CASSQVQGYEQYF
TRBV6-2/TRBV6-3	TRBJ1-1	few	CASNDPNTEAFF
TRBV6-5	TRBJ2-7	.	CASRGTDRYEEYF
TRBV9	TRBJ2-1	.	CASSDGTSGYNEQFF
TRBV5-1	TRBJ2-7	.	CASSTGTEVHYEQYF
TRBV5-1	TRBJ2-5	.	CASRGRRETQYF
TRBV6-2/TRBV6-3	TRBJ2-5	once	CASSYNSAEETQYF
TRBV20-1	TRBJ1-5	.	CSAGRGADNQPQHF
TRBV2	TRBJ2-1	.	CASSPPGGRVGEQFF
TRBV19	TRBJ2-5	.	CASRDPTGGTQYF
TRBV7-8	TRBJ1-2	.	CASSPFAGGIYGYTF
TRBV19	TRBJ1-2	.	CASSTRGATNYGYTF
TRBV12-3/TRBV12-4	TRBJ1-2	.	CASSLGQYDGYTF
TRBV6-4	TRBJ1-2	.	CASSDSYNGYTF
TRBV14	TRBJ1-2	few	CASSQGGQGANYGYTF
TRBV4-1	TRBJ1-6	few	CASSPGTYNSPLHF
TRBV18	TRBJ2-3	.	CASSPWDRPVDTQYF
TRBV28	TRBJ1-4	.	CASSLEGVANEKLFF
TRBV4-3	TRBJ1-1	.	CASSQEDGLIMNTEAFF
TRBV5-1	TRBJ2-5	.	CASSLGTQETQYF
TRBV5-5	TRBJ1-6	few	CASSRFGTEIGSPLHF
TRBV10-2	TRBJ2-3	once	CASSDGRAIDTQYF
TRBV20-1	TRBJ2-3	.	CSASGTSGGAGGFFISTDTQYF
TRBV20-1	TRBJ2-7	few	CSATGTSSHEQYF
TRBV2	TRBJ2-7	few	CASSVREAPGLEQYF
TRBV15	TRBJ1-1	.	CATSRDGPNTEAFF
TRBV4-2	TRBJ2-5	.	CASSHLLAVGEETQYF
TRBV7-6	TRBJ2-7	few	CASSLAGDASYEQYF
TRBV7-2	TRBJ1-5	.	CASSFRGENNQPQHF
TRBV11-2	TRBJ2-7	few	CASSSAGYEQYF
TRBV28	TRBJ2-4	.	CASSLMGLAGNIQYF
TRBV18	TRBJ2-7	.	CASSPPFRGYEQYF
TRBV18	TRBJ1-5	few	CASSPETAPNQPQHF
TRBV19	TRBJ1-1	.	CASSIPGTGSGEAFF
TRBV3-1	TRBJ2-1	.	CASSGYTSYNEQFF
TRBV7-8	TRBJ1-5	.	CASRLQGTGNQPQHF
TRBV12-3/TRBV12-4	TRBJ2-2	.	CASTPWALNTGELFF
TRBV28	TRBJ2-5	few	CASSLSPPEETQYF
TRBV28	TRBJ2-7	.	CASSPTEGRYEQYF
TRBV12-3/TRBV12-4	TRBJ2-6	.	CASSWGRIGSGANVLTF